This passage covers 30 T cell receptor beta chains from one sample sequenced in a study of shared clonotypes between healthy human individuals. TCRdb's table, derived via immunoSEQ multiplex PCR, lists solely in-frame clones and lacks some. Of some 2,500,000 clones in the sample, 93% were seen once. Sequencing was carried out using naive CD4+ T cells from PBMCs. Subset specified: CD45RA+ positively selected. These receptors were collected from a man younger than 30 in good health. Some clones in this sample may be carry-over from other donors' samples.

DNA for the CDR3: TGTGCCAGCAGCGGAGGGGGACCCAATCAGCCCCAGCATTTT. This sequence encodes CASSGGGPNQPQHF. V is TRBV2 and J is TRBJ1-5; TRBD1 is a possible D gene (6 bases). Germline CDR1 reads SNHLY; CDR2 reads FYNNEI. Deletions cut 6 bases from V and 3 bases from J, with 12 bases between. The CDR3 contains 14 residues. The full variable domain, in which reference TRBV2 and TRBJ1-5 provide the parts outside the CDR3, is EPEVTQTPSHQVTQMGQEVILRCVPISNHLYFYWYRQILGQKVEFLVSFYNNEISEKSEIFDDQFSVERPDGSNFTLKIRSTKLEDSAMYFCASSGGGPNQPQHFGDGTRLSIL.

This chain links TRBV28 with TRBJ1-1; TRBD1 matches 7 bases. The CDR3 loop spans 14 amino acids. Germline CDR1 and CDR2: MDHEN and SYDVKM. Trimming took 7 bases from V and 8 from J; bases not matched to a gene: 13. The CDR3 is CASKTGLGTVEAFF. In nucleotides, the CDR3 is TGTGCCAGCAAGACCGGACTCGGGACAGTCGAAGCTTTCTTT.

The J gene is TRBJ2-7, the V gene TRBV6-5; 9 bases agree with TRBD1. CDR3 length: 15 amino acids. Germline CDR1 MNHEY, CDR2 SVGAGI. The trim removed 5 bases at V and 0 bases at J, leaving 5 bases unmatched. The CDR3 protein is CASSRDRGSSYEQYF. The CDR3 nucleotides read TGTGCCAGCAGTCGAGACAGGGGGAGCTCCTACGAGCAGTACTTC.

The CDR3 loop is CASSQVIPLGGELFF. CDR3 nucleotides: TGCGCCAGCAGCCAGGTTATTCCCTTAGGCGGGGAGCTGTTTTTT. The chain employs TRBV4-3 and TRBJ2-2; D is ambiguous. The CDR3 totals 15 residues. Per germline, CDR1 LGHNA and CDR2 YSLEER. V was trimmed by 3 bases and J by 7 bases, leaving 15 bases between them.

CDR3 bases: TGTGCCAGTATGGACAGGGGGCGGACCGGGGAGCTGTTTTTT. Its translation is CASMDRGRTGELFF. The chain couples TRBV19 to TRBJ2-2; 11 bases are shared with TRBD1. J lost 5 bases, V lost 7 bases, and 3 bases had no gene match. The CDR3 sequence is 14 residues long. In germline, CDR1 is LNHDA, CDR2 SQIVND (reference sequence).

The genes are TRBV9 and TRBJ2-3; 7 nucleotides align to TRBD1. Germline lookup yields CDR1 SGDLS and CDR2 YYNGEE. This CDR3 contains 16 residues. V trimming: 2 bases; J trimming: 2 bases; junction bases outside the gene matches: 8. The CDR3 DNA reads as TGTGCCAGCAGCGTCGACAGGGACGGGCACACAGATACGCAGTATTTT. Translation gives CASSVDRDGHTDTQYF. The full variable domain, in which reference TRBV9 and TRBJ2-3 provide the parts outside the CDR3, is DSGVTQTPKHLITATGQRVTLRCSPRSGDLSVYWYQQSLDQGLQFLIQYYNGEERAKGNILERFSAQQFPDLHSELNLSSLELGDSALYFCASSVDRDGHTDTQYFGPGTRLTVL.

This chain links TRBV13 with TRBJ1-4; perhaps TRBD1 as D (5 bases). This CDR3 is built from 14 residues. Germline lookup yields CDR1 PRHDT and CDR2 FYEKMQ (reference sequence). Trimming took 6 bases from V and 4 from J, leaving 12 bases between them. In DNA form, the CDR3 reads TGTGCCAGCAGAAGGTCCGGGGGTAATGAAAAACTGTTTTTT. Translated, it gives CASRRSGGNEKLFF.

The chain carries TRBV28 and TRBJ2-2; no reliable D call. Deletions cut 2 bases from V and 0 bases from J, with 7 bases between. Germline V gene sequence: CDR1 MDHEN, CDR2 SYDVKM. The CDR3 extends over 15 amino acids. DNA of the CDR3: TGTGCCAGCAGTTTAGGGGTGGCGAACACCGGGGAGCTGTTTTTT. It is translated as CASSLGVANTGELFF.

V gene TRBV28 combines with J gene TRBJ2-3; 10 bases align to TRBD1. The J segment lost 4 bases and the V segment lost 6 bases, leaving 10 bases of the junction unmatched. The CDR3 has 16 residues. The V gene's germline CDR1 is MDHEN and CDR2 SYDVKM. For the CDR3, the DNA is TGTGCCAGCAGACATTCGGACAGGGGGGTGTCAGATACGCAGTATTTT. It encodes CASRHSDRGVSDTQYF.

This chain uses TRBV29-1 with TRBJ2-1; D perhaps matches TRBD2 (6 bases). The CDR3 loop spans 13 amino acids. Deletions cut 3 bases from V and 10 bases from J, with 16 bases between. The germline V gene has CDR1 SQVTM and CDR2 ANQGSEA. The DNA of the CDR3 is TGCAGCGTTGATTTAGCGGTACCCCAAGAGCAGTTCTTC. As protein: CSVDLAVPQEQFF.

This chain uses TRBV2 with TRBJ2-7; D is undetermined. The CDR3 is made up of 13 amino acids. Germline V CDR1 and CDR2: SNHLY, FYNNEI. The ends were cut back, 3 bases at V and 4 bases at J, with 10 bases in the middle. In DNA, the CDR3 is TGTGCCAGCAGTGAGCGTTCCATGTACGAGCAGTACTTC. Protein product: CASSERSMYEQYF.

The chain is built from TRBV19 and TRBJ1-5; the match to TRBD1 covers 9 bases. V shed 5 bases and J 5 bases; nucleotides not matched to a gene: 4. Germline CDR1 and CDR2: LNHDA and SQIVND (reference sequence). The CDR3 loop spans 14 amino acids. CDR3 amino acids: CASSRDREYQPQHF. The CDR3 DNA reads TGTGCCAGTAGTCGGGACAGGGAATATCAGCCCCAGCATTTT.

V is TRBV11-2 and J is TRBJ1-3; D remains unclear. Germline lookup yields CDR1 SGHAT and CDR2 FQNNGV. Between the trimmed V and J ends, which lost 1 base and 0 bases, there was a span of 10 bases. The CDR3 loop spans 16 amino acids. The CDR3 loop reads CASSLGADGSGNTIYF. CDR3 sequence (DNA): TGTGCCAGCAGCTTAGGGGCGGACGGCTCTGGAAACACCATATATTTT.

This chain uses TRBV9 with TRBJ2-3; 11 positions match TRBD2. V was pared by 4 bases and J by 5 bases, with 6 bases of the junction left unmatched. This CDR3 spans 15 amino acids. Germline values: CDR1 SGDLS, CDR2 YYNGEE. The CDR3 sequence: CASSPLTSGIDTQYF. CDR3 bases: TGTGCCAGCAGCCCCCTGACTAGCGGGATAGATACGCAGTATTTT.

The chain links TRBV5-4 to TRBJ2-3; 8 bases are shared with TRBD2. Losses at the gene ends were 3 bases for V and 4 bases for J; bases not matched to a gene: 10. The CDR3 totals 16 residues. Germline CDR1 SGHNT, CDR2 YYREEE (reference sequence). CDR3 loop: CASSSSKRGRADTQYF. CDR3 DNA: TGTGCCAGCAGCTCGTCGAAGCGGGGGAGGGCAGATACGCAGTATTTT.

CDR3 residues: CASSARREGTDTQYF. For the CDR3, the DNA is TGTGCCAGCAGCGCCAGGCGGGAGGGCACAGATACGCAGTATTTT. The chain uses TRBV7-2 and TRBJ2-3, with TRBD2 matching 8 bases. CDR1 SGHTA and CDR2 FQGNSA come from the germline V gene. V trimming: 5 bases; J trimming: 1 base; junction bases outside the gene matches: 5. This CDR3 has 15 residues.

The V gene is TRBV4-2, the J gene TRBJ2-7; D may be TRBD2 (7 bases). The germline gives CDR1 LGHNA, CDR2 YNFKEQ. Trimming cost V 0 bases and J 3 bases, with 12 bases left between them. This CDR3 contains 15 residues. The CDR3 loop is CASSQDGGPIYEQYF. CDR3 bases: TGTGCCAGCAGCCAAGACGGGGGGCCTATCTACGAGCAGTACTTC.

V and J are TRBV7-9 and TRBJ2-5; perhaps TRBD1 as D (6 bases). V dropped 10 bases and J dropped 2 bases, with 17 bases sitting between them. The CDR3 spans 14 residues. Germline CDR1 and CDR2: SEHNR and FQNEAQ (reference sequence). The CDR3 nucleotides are TGTGCCACCCTGAGAGGACAGTTACAAGAGACCCAGTACTTC. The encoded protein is CATLRGQLQETQYF.

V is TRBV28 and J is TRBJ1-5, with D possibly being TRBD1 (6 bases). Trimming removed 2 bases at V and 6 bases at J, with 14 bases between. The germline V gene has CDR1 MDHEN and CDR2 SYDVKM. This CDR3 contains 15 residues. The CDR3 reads CASSLGPGVAQPQHF. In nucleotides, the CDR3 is TGTGCCAGCAGTTTAGGGCCAGGGGTAGCTCAGCCCCAGCATTTT.

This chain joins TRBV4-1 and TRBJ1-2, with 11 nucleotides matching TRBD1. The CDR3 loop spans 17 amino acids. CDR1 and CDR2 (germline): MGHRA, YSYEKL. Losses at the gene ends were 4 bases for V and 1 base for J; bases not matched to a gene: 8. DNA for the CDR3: TGCGCCAGCAGCCTGACTTTTGGGACAGGGGGTAACTATGGCTACACCTTC. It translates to CASSLTFGTGGNYGYTF.

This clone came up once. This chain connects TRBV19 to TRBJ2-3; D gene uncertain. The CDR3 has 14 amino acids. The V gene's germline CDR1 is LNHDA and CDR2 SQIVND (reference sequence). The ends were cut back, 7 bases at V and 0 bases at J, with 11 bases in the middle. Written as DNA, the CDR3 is TGTGCCAGTACCTATGGGCAGAGCACAGATACGCAGTATTTT. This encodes CASTYGQSTDTQYF.

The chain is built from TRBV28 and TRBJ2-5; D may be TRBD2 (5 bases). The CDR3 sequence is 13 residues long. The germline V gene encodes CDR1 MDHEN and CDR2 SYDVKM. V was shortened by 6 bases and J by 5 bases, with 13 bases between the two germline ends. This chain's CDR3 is CASRSEGSETQYF. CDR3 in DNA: TGTGCCAGCAGATCCGAGGGAAGCGAGACCCAGTACTTC.

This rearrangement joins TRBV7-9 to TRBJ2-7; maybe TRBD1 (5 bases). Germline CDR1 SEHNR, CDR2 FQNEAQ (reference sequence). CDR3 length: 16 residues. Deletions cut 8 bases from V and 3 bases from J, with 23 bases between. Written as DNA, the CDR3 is TGTGCCAGCCAATTGTCAGGGTTAAGGGCCAGCTACGAGCAGTACTTC. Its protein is CASQLSGLRASYEQYF. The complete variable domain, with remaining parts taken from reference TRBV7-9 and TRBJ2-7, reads DTGVSQNPRHKITKRGQNVTFRCDPISEHNRLYWYRQTLGQGPEFLTYFQNEAQLEKSRLLSDRFSAERPKGSFSTLEIQRTEQGDSAMYLCASQLSGLRASYEQYFGPGTRLTVT.

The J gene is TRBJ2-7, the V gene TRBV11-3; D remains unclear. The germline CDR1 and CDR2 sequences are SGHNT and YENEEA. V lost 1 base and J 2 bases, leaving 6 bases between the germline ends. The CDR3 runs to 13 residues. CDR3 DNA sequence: TGTGCCAGCAGCTTAGGCCTAACCTACGAGCAGTACTTC. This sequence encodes CASSLGLTYEQYF.

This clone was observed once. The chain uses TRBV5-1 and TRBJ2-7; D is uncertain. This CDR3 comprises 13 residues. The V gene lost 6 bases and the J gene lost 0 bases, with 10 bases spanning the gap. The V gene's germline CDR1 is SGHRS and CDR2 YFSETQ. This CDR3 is CASTLGSSYEQYF. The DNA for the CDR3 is TGCGCCAGCACACTTGGCAGCTCCTACGAGCAGTACTTC.

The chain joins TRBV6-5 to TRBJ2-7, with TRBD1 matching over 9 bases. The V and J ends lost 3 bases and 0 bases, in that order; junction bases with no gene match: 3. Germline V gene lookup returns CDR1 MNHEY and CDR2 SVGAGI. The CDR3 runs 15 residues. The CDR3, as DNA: TGTGCCAGCAGTTATGGGACAGGGAACTCCTACGAGCAGTACTTC. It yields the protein CASSYGTGNSYEQYF.

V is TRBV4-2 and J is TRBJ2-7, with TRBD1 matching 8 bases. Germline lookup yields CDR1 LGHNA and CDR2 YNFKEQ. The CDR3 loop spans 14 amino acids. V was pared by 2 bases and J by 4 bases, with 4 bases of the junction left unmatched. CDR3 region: CASSQPGQDYEQYF. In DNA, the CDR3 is TGTGCCAGCAGCCAACCGGGACAGGATTACGAGCAGTACTTC.

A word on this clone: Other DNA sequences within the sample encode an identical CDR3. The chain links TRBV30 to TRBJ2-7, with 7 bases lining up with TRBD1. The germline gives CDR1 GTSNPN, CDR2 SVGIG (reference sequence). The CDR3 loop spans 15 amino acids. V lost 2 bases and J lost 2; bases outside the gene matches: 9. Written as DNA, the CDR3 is TGTGCCTGGAGTCAACCGACAGGGTCTCCCTACGAGCAGTACTTC. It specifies CAWSQPTGSPYEQYF.

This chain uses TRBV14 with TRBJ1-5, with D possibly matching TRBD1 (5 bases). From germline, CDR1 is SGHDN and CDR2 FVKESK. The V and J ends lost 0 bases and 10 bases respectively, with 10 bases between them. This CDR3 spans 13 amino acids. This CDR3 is CASSQDPGLPQHF. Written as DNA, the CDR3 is TGTGCCAGCAGCCAAGATCCGGGGCTACCCCAGCATTTT.

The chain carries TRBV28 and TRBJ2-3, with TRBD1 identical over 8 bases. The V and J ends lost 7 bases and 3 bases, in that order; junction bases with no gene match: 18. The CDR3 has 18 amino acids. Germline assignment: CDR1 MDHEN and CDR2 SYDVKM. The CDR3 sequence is CASTAWQGAPRGTDTQYF. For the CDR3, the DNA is TGTGCCAGCACCGCGTGGCAGGGGGCCCCCAGGGGTACAGATACGCAGTATTTT.